These T cell receptor beta chains were read from a single sample in a study of blood T cell repertoires in COVID-19. TCRdb's copy holds only in-frame clones and misses some; the assay was immunoSEQ multiplex PCR. The sample yields hundreds of thousands of clones, around 88% seen once. Specimen: PBMCs or T cells enriched from blood (not recorded which). These TCRs come from a woman aged 45-65 years who had recovered from COVID-19. The CDR3 runs from the conserved cysteine through the conserved F or W. D genes are given only for firm matches. Some rows have no size entry. The others give once, few or many, or a class for an expanded clone.

j_gene: TRBJ2-3; d_gene: TRBD2; v_gene: TRBV5-1; abundance: .; CDR3aa: CASSLTSGGASTDTQYF; CDR3nt: TGCGCCAGCAGCCTCACTAGCGGGGGGGCTAGCACAGATACGCAGTATTTT
j_gene: TRBJ2-7; d_gene: .; v_gene: TRBV5-3; abundance: .; CDR3aa: CARSLEPHEQYF; CDR3nt: TGTGCCAGAAGCTTGGAGCCCCACGAGCAGTACTTC
j_gene: TRBJ2-3; d_gene: .; v_gene: TRBV30; abundance: .; CDR3aa: CAWSSGLGDTQYF; CDR3nt: TGTGCCTGGAGTAGCGGGCTAGGAGATACGCAGTATTTT
j_gene: TRBJ2-7; d_gene: TRBD2; v_gene: TRBV7-2; abundance: .; CDR3aa: CASTFAPSGRSEQYF; CDR3nt: TGTGCCAGCACCTTCGCCCCTAGCGGGAGGTCCGAGCAGTACTTC
j_gene: TRBJ1-5; d_gene: .; v_gene: TRBV4-1; abundance: .; CDR3aa: CASSPRQGNQPQHF; CDR3nt: TGCGCCAGCAGCCCAAGGCAGGGGAATCAGCCCCAGCATTTT
j_gene: TRBJ1-4; d_gene: .; v_gene: TRBV19; abundance: few; CDR3aa: CASSTKRSATNEKLFF; CDR3nt: TGTGCCAGTAGTACGAAGCGTAGTGCAACTAATGAAAAACTGTTTTTT
j_gene: TRBJ1-5; d_gene: .; v_gene: TRBV7-9; abundance: .; CDR3aa: CASSPYPGQGNQPQHF; CDR3nt: TGTGCCAGCAGCCCCTACCCGGGACAAGGAAATCAGCCCCAGCATTTT
j_gene: TRBJ2-3; d_gene: .; v_gene: TRBV9; abundance: once; CDR3aa: CASSVGSSWDTQYF; CDR3nt: TGTGCCAGCAGCGTAGGTAGTAGCTGGGATACGCAGTATTTT
j_gene: TRBJ1-5; d_gene: .; v_gene: TRBV5-1; abundance: once; CDR3aa: CASSPGGPLSQPQHF; CDR3nt: TGCGCCAGCAGCCCGGGGGGACCCTTATCCCAGCCCCAGCATTTT
j_gene: TRBJ2-3; d_gene: TRBD2; v_gene: TRBV6-2/TRBV6-3; abundance: .; CDR3aa: CASSSGLMAADTQYF; CDR3nt: TGTGCCAGCAGTTCGGGACTAATGGCGGCAGATACGCAGTATTTT
j_gene: TRBJ2-1; d_gene: .; v_gene: TRBV7-2; abundance: .; CDR3aa: CASSPFRGNEQFF; CDR3nt: TGTGCCAGCAGCCCCTTCCGGGGGAATGAGCAGTTCTTC
j_gene: TRBJ2-5; d_gene: TRBD2; v_gene: TRBV5-4; abundance: .; CDR3aa: CASSLNSGKSETQYF; CDR3nt: TGTGCCAGCAGCTTGAATAGCGGGAAGTCGGAGACCCAGTACTTC
j_gene: TRBJ1-2; d_gene: .; v_gene: TRBV6-5; abundance: .; CDR3aa: CASSYSNGKVGYTF; CDR3nt: TGTGCCAGCAGTTACTCGAACGGGAAGGTTGGCTACACCTTC
j_gene: TRBJ2-2; d_gene: TRBD2; v_gene: TRBV29-1; abundance: once; CDR3aa: CSVRLAGVSGELFF; CDR3nt: TGCAGCGTTCGACTAGCGGGAGTTTCCGGGGAGCTGTTTTTT
j_gene: TRBJ1-1; d_gene: .; v_gene: TRBV4-3; abundance: .; CDR3aa: CASSLGVHTEAFF; CDR3nt: TGCGCCAGCAGCCTCGGGGTCCACACTGAAGCTTTCTTT
j_gene: TRBJ1-5; d_gene: .; v_gene: TRBV30; abundance: .; CDR3aa: CAWTKAGSGNQPQHF; CDR3nt: TGTGCCTGGACCAAAGCGGGATCTGGAAATCAGCCCCAGCATTTT
j_gene: TRBJ1-3; d_gene: TRBD1; v_gene: TRBV9; abundance: .; CDR3aa: CASSAGQALSGNTIYF; CDR3nt: TGTGCCAGCAGCGCGGGACAGGCCCTCTCTGGAAACACCATATATTTT
j_gene: TRBJ2-1; d_gene: TRBD2; v_gene: TRBV5-4; abundance: few; CDR3aa: CASTSSGGPKDEQFF; CDR3nt: TGTGCCAGCACCTCTAGCGGGGGGCCCAAGGATGAGCAGTTCTTC
j_gene: TRBJ1-2; d_gene: .; v_gene: TRBV27; abundance: .; CDR3aa: CATPPKYQANYGYTF; CDR3nt: TGTGCCACTCCTCCGAAATATCAGGCTAACTATGGCTACACCTTC
j_gene: TRBJ2-1; d_gene: TRBD1; v_gene: TRBV7-6; abundance: .; CDR3aa: CASSHRQGEVGDEQFF; CDR3nt: TGTGCCAGCAGCCACCGACAGGGGGAAGTGGGAGATGAGCAGTTCTTC
j_gene: TRBJ2-3; d_gene: TRBD2; v_gene: TRBV7-8; abundance: .; CDR3aa: CSSSHTSGGATGFFADTQYF; CDR3nt: TGTTCCAGCAGTCACACTAGCGGGGGGGCCACCGGTTTTTTCGCAGATACGCAGTATTTT
j_gene: TRBJ1-6; d_gene: .; v_gene: TRBV9; abundance: .; CDR3aa: CASSVEGGLSYNSPLHF; CDR3nt: TGTGCCAGCAGCGTAGAGGGGGGGCTCTCCTATAATTCACCCCTCCACTTT
j_gene: TRBJ2-7; d_gene: .; v_gene: TRBV2; abundance: .; CDR3aa: CASTPYRNYEQYF; CDR3nt: TGTGCCAGCACGCCATACAGGAACTACGAGCAGTACTTC
j_gene: TRBJ1-1; d_gene: .; v_gene: TRBV27; abundance: .; CDR3aa: CASSFSPGTDAFF; CDR3nt: TGTGCCAGCAGTTTCTCGCCAGGGACTGACGCTTTCTTT
j_gene: TRBJ2-5; d_gene: .; v_gene: TRBV18; abundance: .; CDR3aa: CASSPTGILQETQYF; CDR3nt: TGTGCCAGCTCACCCACGGGGATCCTCCAAGAGACCCAGTACTTC
j_gene: TRBJ1-4; d_gene: .; v_gene: TRBV28; abundance: .; CDR3aa: CASSQNEKLFF; CDR3nt: TGTGCCAGCAGTCAAAATGAAAAACTGTTTTTT
j_gene: TRBJ1-5; d_gene: .; v_gene: TRBV19; abundance: .; CDR3aa: CASSPDSPNQPQHF; CDR3nt: TGTGCCAGTAGTCCCGACAGCCCTAATCAGCCCCAGCATTTT
j_gene: TRBJ1-1; d_gene: .; v_gene: TRBV18; abundance: .; CDR3aa: CASSPLKLTNTEAFF; CDR3nt: TGTGCCAGCTCACCACTGAAACTTACGAACACTGAAGCTTTCTTT
j_gene: TRBJ1-2; d_gene: .; v_gene: TRBV30; abundance: .; CDR3aa: CAWSATVRGYTF; CDR3nt: TGTGCCTGGAGTGCGACAGTGCGGGGCTACACCTTC
j_gene: TRBJ1-1; d_gene: TRBD1; v_gene: TRBV25-1; abundance: few; CDR3aa: CASSLQGSPEAFF; CDR3nt: TGTGCCAGCAGTCTACAGGGGAGCCCTGAAGCTTTCTTT
j_gene: TRBJ1-6; d_gene: TRBD1; v_gene: TRBV6-6; abundance: .; CDR3aa: CASSRSGQSSYNSPLHF; CDR3nt: TGTGCCAGCAGTAGATCGGGACAGAGCTCCTATAATTCACCCCTCCACTTT
j_gene: TRBJ2-7; d_gene: TRBD1; v_gene: TRBV6-5; abundance: .; CDR3aa: CASSSDRFNYEQYF; CDR3nt: TGTGCCAGCAGCTCGGACAGGTTCAACTACGAGCAGTACTTC
j_gene: TRBJ1-2; d_gene: TRBD1; v_gene: TRBV7-9; abundance: .; CDR3aa: CASSLGDSGLGGYTF; CDR3nt: TGTGCCAGCAGCTTAGGGGACAGCGGGTTGGGTGGCTACACCTTC
j_gene: TRBJ1-1; d_gene: .; v_gene: TRBV29-1; abundance: .; CDR3aa: CSVTDSGGALNTEAFF; CDR3nt: TGCAGCGTTACTGACTCCGGAGGGGCTTTGAACACTGAAGCTTTCTTT
j_gene: TRBJ2-7; d_gene: TRBD2; v_gene: TRBV7-6; abundance: few; CDR3aa: CASSFAGAYEQYF; CDR3nt: TGTGCCAGCAGCTTTGCGGGAGCCTACGAGCAGTACTTC
j_gene: TRBJ2-2; d_gene: TRBD2; v_gene: TRBV5-5; abundance: once; CDR3aa: CASSLTSGTNTGELFF; CDR3nt: TGTGCCAGCAGCCTTACTAGCGGGACTAACACCGGGGAGCTGTTTTTT
j_gene: TRBJ1-1; d_gene: .; v_gene: TRBV6-5; abundance: .; CDR3aa: CASSWSTRTVEAFF; CDR3nt: TGTGCCAGCAGTTGGTCCACTAGGACAGTTGAAGCTTTCTTT
j_gene: TRBJ1-1; d_gene: .; v_gene: TRBV6-5; abundance: .; CDR3aa: CASSLDTSDTEAFF; CDR3nt: TGTGCCAGCAGTCTGGACACATCTGACACTGAAGCTTTCTTT
j_gene: TRBJ1-1; d_gene: .; v_gene: TRBV14; abundance: .; CDR3aa: CASSQDWAATEAFF; CDR3nt: TGTGCCAGCAGCCAAGACTGGGCAGCCACTGAAGCTTTCTTT
j_gene: TRBJ1-2; d_gene: TRBD1; v_gene: TRBV11-1; abundance: .; CDR3aa: CASSGQALTSYTF; CDR3nt: TGTGCCAGCAGTGGACAGGCCCTTACGAGCTACACCTTC
j_gene: TRBJ1-5; d_gene: .; v_gene: TRBV2; abundance: .; CDR3aa: CASRRADFNSNQPQHF; CDR3nt: TGTGCCAGCAGGAGGGCAGACTTTAATAGCAATCAGCCCCAGCATTTT
j_gene: TRBJ2-5; d_gene: .; v_gene: TRBV13; abundance: .; CDR3aa: CASSPRRTQYF; CDR3nt: TGTGCCAGCAGCCCAAGGAGGACCCAGTACTTC
j_gene: TRBJ2-3; d_gene: .; v_gene: TRBV7-3; abundance: .; CDR3aa: CASSFQAPPGGDTQYF; CDR3nt: TGTGCCAGCAGCTTTCAGGCTCCCCCCGGTGGGGATACGCAGTATTTT